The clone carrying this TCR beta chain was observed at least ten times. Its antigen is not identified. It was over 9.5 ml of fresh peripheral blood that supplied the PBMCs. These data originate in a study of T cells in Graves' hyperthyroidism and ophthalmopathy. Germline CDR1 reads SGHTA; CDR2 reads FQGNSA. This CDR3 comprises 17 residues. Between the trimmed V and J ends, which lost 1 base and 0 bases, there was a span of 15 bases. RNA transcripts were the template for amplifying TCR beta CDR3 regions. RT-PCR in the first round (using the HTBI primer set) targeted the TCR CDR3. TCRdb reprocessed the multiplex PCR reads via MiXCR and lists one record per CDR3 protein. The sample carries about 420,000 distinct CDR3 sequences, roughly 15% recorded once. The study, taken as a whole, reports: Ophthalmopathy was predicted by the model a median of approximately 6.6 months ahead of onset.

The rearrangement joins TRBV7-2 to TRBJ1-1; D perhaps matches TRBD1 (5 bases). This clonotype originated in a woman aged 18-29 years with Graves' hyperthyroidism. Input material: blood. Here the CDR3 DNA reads TGTGCCAGCAGCTTAGGGCAGGGCCCCGACTTGAACACTGAAGCTTTCTTT. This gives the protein CASSLGQGPDLNTEAFF.